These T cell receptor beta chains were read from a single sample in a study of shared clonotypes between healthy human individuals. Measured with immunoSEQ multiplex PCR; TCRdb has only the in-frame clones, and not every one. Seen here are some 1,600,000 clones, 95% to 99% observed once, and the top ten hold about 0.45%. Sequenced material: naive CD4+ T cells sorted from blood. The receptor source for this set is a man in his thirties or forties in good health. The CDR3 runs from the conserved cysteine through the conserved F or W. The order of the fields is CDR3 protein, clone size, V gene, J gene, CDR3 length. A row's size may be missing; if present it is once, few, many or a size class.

cdr3_aa: CASSEAGGGNQPQHF
clone_size: -
v_call: TRBV6-1
j_call: TRBJ1-5
cdr3_length: 15

cdr3_aa: CASSELSGRPRAYEQYF
clone_size: once
v_call: TRBV6-1
j_call: TRBJ2-7
cdr3_length: 17

cdr3_aa: CASSLGAGTQETQYF
clone_size: once
v_call: TRBV5-1
j_call: TRBJ2-5
cdr3_length: 15

cdr3_aa: CASSHTQGAIQETQYF
clone_size: once
v_call: TRBV19
j_call: TRBJ2-5
cdr3_length: 16

cdr3_aa: CASSPRGGGSEAFF
clone_size: once
v_call: TRBV7-2
j_call: TRBJ1-1
cdr3_length: 14

cdr3_aa: CASSSSGRASIEQFF
clone_size: -
v_call: TRBV6-5
j_call: TRBJ2-1
cdr3_length: 15

cdr3_aa: CATREGSNTEAFF
clone_size: -
v_call: TRBV5-6
j_call: TRBJ1-1
cdr3_length: 13

cdr3_aa: CASTTRRTPHNEQFF
clone_size: once
v_call: TRBV2
j_call: TRBJ2-1
cdr3_length: 15

cdr3_aa: CASRNPLVSYEQYF
clone_size: -
v_call: TRBV2
j_call: TRBJ2-7
cdr3_length: 14

cdr3_aa: CASSVDRNQPQHF
clone_size: -
v_call: TRBV6-4
j_call: TRBJ1-5
cdr3_length: 13

cdr3_aa: CASSGSGSSYEQYF
clone_size: -
v_call: TRBV9
j_call: TRBJ2-7
cdr3_length: 14

cdr3_aa: CASTRDYEYNEQFF
clone_size: -
v_call: TRBV5-1
j_call: TRBJ2-1
cdr3_length: 14

cdr3_aa: CSVMGRERNEQFF
clone_size: -
v_call: TRBV29-1
j_call: TRBJ2-1
cdr3_length: 13

cdr3_aa: CASSLQGHYGYTF
clone_size: -
v_call: TRBV11-2
j_call: TRBJ1-2
cdr3_length: 13

cdr3_aa: CASSVQVQETQYF
clone_size: -
v_call: TRBV9
j_call: TRBJ2-5
cdr3_length: 13

cdr3_aa: CASTQGGYGFTDTQYF
clone_size: -
v_call: TRBV5-4
j_call: TRBJ2-3
cdr3_length: 16

cdr3_aa: CASSLSTDTQYF
clone_size: few
v_call: TRBV7-2
j_call: TRBJ2-3
cdr3_length: 12

cdr3_aa: CASSLGAGSGNTIYF
clone_size: -
v_call: TRBV5-1
j_call: TRBJ1-3
cdr3_length: 15

cdr3_aa: CASSLLNDARGYTF
clone_size: -
v_call: TRBV5-8
j_call: TRBJ1-2
cdr3_length: 14

cdr3_aa: CASSQERTSGVDTQYF
clone_size: -
v_call: TRBV14
j_call: TRBJ2-3
cdr3_length: 16

cdr3_aa: CASSARQGSAYEQYF
clone_size: -
v_call: TRBV5-4
j_call: TRBJ2-7
cdr3_length: 15

cdr3_aa: CASSFWLAGVDTGELFF
clone_size: -
v_call: TRBV28
j_call: TRBJ2-2
cdr3_length: 17

cdr3_aa: CASSQGLAVTYEQYF
clone_size: -
v_call: TRBV4-1
j_call: TRBJ2-7
cdr3_length: 15

cdr3_aa: CASSLQYQPQHF
clone_size: -
v_call: TRBV5-8
j_call: TRBJ1-5
cdr3_length: 12

cdr3_aa: CASSYVKGQGDNEQFF
clone_size: -
v_call: TRBV6-5
j_call: TRBJ2-1
cdr3_length: 16

cdr3_aa: CASSLLGMGTDTQYF
clone_size: -
v_call: TRBV5-1
j_call: TRBJ2-3
cdr3_length: 15

cdr3_aa: CASSLGSSGSNQPQHF
clone_size: -
v_call: TRBV7-8
j_call: TRBJ1-5
cdr3_length: 16

cdr3_aa: CASSPGLAGGPEEQFF
clone_size: -
v_call: TRBV7-2
j_call: TRBJ2-1
cdr3_length: 16

cdr3_aa: CASTPGVGLGLNEQFF
clone_size: -
v_call: TRBV7-6
j_call: TRBJ2-1
cdr3_length: 16

cdr3_aa: CASSAGLAGNNEQFF
clone_size: -
v_call: TRBV5-1
j_call: TRBJ2-1
cdr3_length: 15

cdr3_aa: CASSFTGAETQYF
clone_size: -
v_call: TRBV7-9
j_call: TRBJ2-5
cdr3_length: 13

cdr3_aa: CASSYAGNAFF
clone_size: -
v_call: TRBV6-5
j_call: TRBJ1-1
cdr3_length: 11

cdr3_aa: CASSPRTGLAGATQYF
clone_size: -
v_call: TRBV13
j_call: TRBJ2-5
cdr3_length: 16

cdr3_aa: CASSPLAGGLNTGELFF
clone_size: -
v_call: TRBV5-4
j_call: TRBJ2-2
cdr3_length: 17

cdr3_aa: CASKSGLGQGEQFF
clone_size: -
v_call: TRBV6-5
j_call: TRBJ2-1
cdr3_length: 14

cdr3_aa: CASSFSMAGAGEQFF
clone_size: -
v_call: TRBV5-1
j_call: TRBJ2-1
cdr3_length: 15

cdr3_aa: CASSVNGIGSEQFF
clone_size: -
v_call: TRBV9
j_call: TRBJ2-1
cdr3_length: 14

cdr3_aa: CASSQQMRGSSYNEQFF
clone_size: -
v_call: TRBV2
j_call: TRBJ2-1
cdr3_length: 17

cdr3_aa: CASSLVGAYEQYF
clone_size: -
v_call: TRBV7-6
j_call: TRBJ2-7
cdr3_length: 13

cdr3_aa: CASSTGADLEKLFF
clone_size: -
v_call: TRBV5-4
j_call: TRBJ1-4
cdr3_length: 14

cdr3_aa: CASSFGLAGFADTQYF
clone_size: -
v_call: TRBV6-5
j_call: TRBJ2-3
cdr3_length: 16

cdr3_aa: CASSRTAQETQYF
clone_size: once
v_call: TRBV5-1
j_call: TRBJ2-5
cdr3_length: 13

cdr3_aa: CASSLTRRGITGELFF
clone_size: -
v_call: TRBV7-3
j_call: TRBJ2-2
cdr3_length: 16

cdr3_aa: CASSGTGKMAFF
clone_size: -
v_call: TRBV28
j_call: TRBJ1-1
cdr3_length: 12

cdr3_aa: CASSLDLYEQYF
clone_size: -
v_call: TRBV5-5
j_call: TRBJ2-7
cdr3_length: 12

cdr3_aa: CASSLSGVVGTDTQYF
clone_size: -
v_call: TRBV7-3
j_call: TRBJ2-3
cdr3_length: 16

cdr3_aa: CASSTRDSGYYEQYF
clone_size: -
v_call: TRBV28
j_call: TRBJ2-7
cdr3_length: 15

cdr3_aa: CASSEDSTDTQYF
clone_size: -
v_call: TRBV7-2
j_call: TRBJ2-3
cdr3_length: 13

cdr3_aa: CAISGGYEQYF
clone_size: -
v_call: TRBV10-3
j_call: TRBJ2-7
cdr3_length: 11

cdr3_aa: CASSKDVGSYEQYF
clone_size: -
v_call: TRBV19
j_call: TRBJ2-7
cdr3_length: 14